A selection of T cell receptor beta chains follows, all from one sample in a study of T cell repertoires in cytomegalovirus infection. These receptors have no known antigen. In TCRdb, the reads were re-called with MiXCR into one record per CDR3 protein. Found here are a few hundred thousand distinct CDR3 sequences, approximately 40% of them singletons; the top ten hold over 45%. This specimen consisted of cultured PBMCs, obtained from culture after CMV antigen stimulation. The receptors shown here come from a human donor in good health (CMV status not recorded). Some clones in this sample may be carry-over from other donors' samples. The CDR3 runs from the conserved cysteine through the conserved F or W. The order of the fields is V gene, clone size, CDR3 length, D gene, J gene, CDR3 protein, CDR3 DNA. The D gene is left open where the match is weak. Clone size, where shown, is once, few, many, or a class for clones that have expanded.

>TRBV12-3/TRBV12-4|few|16|.|TRBJ2-5
CASSLGGLRYQETQYF
TGTGCCAGCAGTTTAGGGGGACTCCGGTACCAAGAGACCCAGTACTTC
>TRBV2|.|13|.|TRBJ2-7
CASSPRQPYEQYF
TGTGCCAGCAGCCCTCGACAGCCCTACGAGCAGTACTTC
>TRBV27|.|15|.|TRBJ1-2
CASSLGSGSNYGYTF
TGTGCCAGCAGTTTAGGATCGGGGTCTAACTATGGCTACACCTTC
>TRBV12-3/TRBV12-4|few|14|.|TRBJ2-7
CASSLGVATYEQYF
TGTGCCAGCAGTTTGGGGGTAGCCACCTACGAGCAGTACTTC
>TRBV2|once|13|.|TRBJ1-6
CASRDIRNSPLHF
TGTGCCAGCAGGGACATTAGGAATTCACCCCTCCACTTT
>TRBV5-6|.|14|.|TRBJ1-2
CASSLVADTVGYTF
TGTGCCAGCAGCTTGGTCGCGGATACGGTTGGCTACACCTTC
>TRBV6-2/TRBV6-3|.|18|.|TRBJ1-1
CASSYNGPWGAQAGEAFF
TGTGCCAGCAGTTATAACGGGCCCTGGGGTGCCCAGGCGGGTGAAGCTTTCTTT
>TRBV18|.|16|.|TRBJ1-3
CASSAEEGSTGNTIYF
TGTGCCAGCTCCGCGGAGGAGGGAAGCACTGGAAACACCATATATTTT
>TRBV7-2|few|14|.|TRBJ2-3
CASTIASSTDTQYF
TGTGCCAGCACCATAGCGTCTAGCACAGATACGCAGTATTTT
>TRBV6-2/TRBV6-3|few|14|.|TRBJ2-2
CASRSGPSPGELFF
TGTGCCAGCCGCTCGGGACCCTCCCCCGGGGAGCTGTTTTTT
>TRBV6-2/TRBV6-3|.|14|.|TRBJ2-7
CASSYSDTSYEQYF
TGTGCCAGCAGTTACTCGGACACCTCCTACGAGCAGTACTTC
>TRBV6-5|.|17|TRBD1|TRBJ1-1
CASRRDRDVFMNTEAFF
TGTGCCAGCAGACGGGACAGGGACGTCTTTATGAACACTGAAGCTTTCTTT
>TRBV5-1|.|13|TRBD1|TRBJ2-1
CASSVTGNNEQFF
TGCGCCAGCAGCGTGACAGGGAACAATGAGCAGTTCTTC
>TRBV7-2|.|15|TRBD2|TRBJ2-1
CASSPAGTSTGEQFF
TGTGCCAGCAGCCCAGCCGGGACTAGCACCGGTGAGCAGTTCTTC
>TRBV11-2|few|12|.|TRBJ1-1
CASSLERPEAFF
TGTGCCAGCAGCTTAGAGCGGCCTGAAGCTTTCTTT
>TRBV12-3/TRBV12-4|many|14|TRBD1|TRBJ1-1
CASSLPTGRTEAFF
TGTGCCAGCAGTTTGCCGACAGGGCGAACTGAAGCTTTCTTT
>TRBV7-2|.|14|.|TRBJ2-3
CASSFPEGTDTQYF
TGTGCCAGCAGCTTTCCGGAGGGCACAGATACGCAGTATTTT
>TRBV10-3|.|13|.|TRBJ2-3
CAISEPPGVTQYF
TGTGCCATCAGTGAGCCGCCCGGGGTGACGCAGTATTTT
>TRBV7-2|many|16|.|TRBJ1-5
CASSLNGQYSNQPQHF
TGTGCCAGCAGCTTAAACGGACAGTATAGCAATCAGCCCCAGCATTTT
>TRBV12-3/TRBV12-4|.|18|.|TRBJ2-2
CASSLGSGQLLNTGELFF
TGTGCCAGCAGTTTGGGCTCGGGCCAGTTACTGAACACCGGGGAGCTGTTTTTT
>TRBV5-5|.|14|.|TRBJ2-4
CASSPYVAKNIQYF
TGTGCCAGCAGCCCCTACGTAGCCAAAAACATTCAGTACTTC
>TRBV6-1|.|15|.|TRBJ1-1
CASIDRGQMNTEAFF
TGTGCCAGCATTGATAGGGGACAAATGAACACTGAAGCTTTCTTT
>TRBV28|.|17|.|TRBJ2-6
CASISGETRSGANVLTF
TGTGCCAGCATATCTGGGGAGACCCGCTCTGGGGCCAACGTCCTGACTTTC
>TRBV11-2|.|16|TRBD1|TRBJ2-5
CASSLGTGALQETQYF
TGTGCCAGCAGCTTAGGGACAGGCGCCCTGCAAGAGACCCAGTACTTC
>TRBV7-3|few|14|TRBD1|TRBJ2-7
CASSLQGATDEQYF
TGTGCCAGCAGCTTACAGGGGGCGACGGACGAGCAGTACTTC
>TRBV5-1|.|14|.|TRBJ2-2
CASSGGAGDGELFF
TGCGCCAGCAGCGGGGGCGCAGGGGACGGGGAGCTGTTTTTT
>TRBV28|.|15|.|TRBJ2-3
CASSLTGYSTDTQYF
TGTGCCAGCAGTCTAACAGGGTACAGCACAGATACGCAGTATTTT
>TRBV10-2|.|16|.|TRBJ2-3
CASSPSLAQDTDTQYF
TGCGCCAGCAGTCCCTCCCTAGCGCAGGACACAGATACGCAGTATTTT
>TRBV15|few|15|TRBD1|TRBJ1-5
CATSKRQGGGRPQHF
TGTGCCACCAGCAAAAGACAGGGAGGGGGTCGGCCCCAGCATTTT
>TRBV5-1|.|12|TRBD1|TRBJ1-2
CASSIDRDGYTF
TGCGCCAGCAGCATCGACAGGGACGGCTACACCTTC
>TRBV3-1|.|14|.|TRBJ2-3
CASSPAGVADTQYF
TGTGCCAGCAGCCCAGCCGGCGTGGCAGATACGCAGTATTTT
>TRBV7-2|few|14|.|TRBJ1-3
CASTAGPAGNTIYF
TGTGCCAGCACCGCGGGACCGGCTGGAAACACCATATATTTT
>TRBV7-8|.|14|.|TRBJ1-3
CASSLTLAGNTIYF
TGTGCCAGCAGCTTGACCCTAGCAGGAAACACCATATATTTT
>TRBV7-8|.|18|TRBD2|TRBJ2-5
CASSFRRLAGYLQETQYF
TGTGCCAGCAGCTTTCGAAGACTAGCGGGGTACCTTCAAGAGACCCAGTACTTC
>TRBV2|.|18|TRBD1|TRBJ1-2
CASSEFEGRTGANYGYTF
TGTGCCAGCAGTGAATTCGAAGGTCGGACAGGCGCCAACTATGGCTACACCTTC
>TRBV25-1|.|14|.|TRBJ2-7
CASSEFSGAYEQYF
TGTGCCAGCAGTGAATTCTCGGGGGCCTACGAGCAGTACTTC
>TRBV7-2|many|12|TRBD2|TRBJ2-5
CASSRRGETQYF
TGTGCCAGCAGTCGGCGGGGGGAGACCCAGTACTTC
>TRBV7-6|.|15|TRBD1|TRBJ2-7
CASSLEGTGKYEQYF
TGTGCCAGCAGCTTAGAGGGGACAGGGAAGTACGAGCAGTACTTC
>TRBV6-2/TRBV6-3|few|14|.|TRBJ1-5
CASSRGRSNQPQHF
TGTGCCAGCAGCCGCGGACGGAGCAATCAGCCCCAGCATTTT
>TRBV7-8|many|14|TRBD1|TRBJ1-1
CASSLVGQGTEAFF
TGTGCCAGCAGCTTAGTCGGACAGGGGACTGAAGCTTTCTTT
>TRBV20-1|.|17|TRBD2|TRBJ2-3
CSATGTSGRGGTDTQYF
TGCAGTGCTACCGGGACTAGCGGGAGAGGAGGCACAGATACGCAGTATTTT
>TRBV15|.|14|.|TRBJ1-3
CATSSGAGGNTIYF
TGTGCCACCAGCAGTGGGGCGGGTGGAAACACCATATATTTT
>TRBV20-1|.|14|.|TRBJ1-1
CSANLLLWNTEAFF
TGCAGTGCTAATCTCCTCTTATGGAACACTGAAGCTTTCTTT
>TRBV11-2|few|18|TRBD2|TRBJ2-3
CASSKLREGQMVTDTQYF
TGTGCCAGCAGCAAACTGCGGGAGGGCCAGATGGTGACAGATACGCAGTATTTT
>TRBV2|.|14|TRBD1|TRBJ1-2
CATSTGTGLWWYTF
TGTGCCACCTCAACCGGGACAGGGCTATGGTGGTACACCTTC
>TRBV12-3/TRBV12-4|few|14|.|TRBJ1-2
CASSFTASNYGYTF
TGTGCCAGCAGTTTCACCGCAAGCAACTATGGCTACACCTTC
>TRBV7-8|.|17|TRBD2|TRBJ2-1
CASSSDFSGRSDNEQFF
TGTGCCAGCAGCTCAGACTTTAGCGGGAGATCGGACAATGAGCAGTTCTTC
>TRBV5-4|few|14|.|TRBJ2-7
CASSFTDRTYEQYF
TGTGCCAGCAGCTTTACCGACAGAACCTACGAGCAGTACTTC
>TRBV7-8|few|16|.|TRBJ1-6
CASSLRGSSYNSPLHF
TGTGCCAGCAGCCTGAGGGGGAGCTCCTATAATTCACCCCTCCACTTT
>TRBV12-3/TRBV12-4|.|17|TRBD1|TRBJ2-1
CASSMIGQVRSYNEQFF
TGTGCCAGCAGCATGATAGGACAGGTGAGATCCTACAATGAGCAGTTCTTC
>TRBV10-3|.|17|TRBD2|TRBJ2-1
CAISERLAATSYNEQFF
TGTGCCATCAGTGAGAGGCTAGCGGCCACCTCCTACAATGAGCAGTTCTTC
>TRBV12-3/TRBV12-4|.|15|.|TRBJ1-6
CASSLGLSYNSPLHF
TGTGCCAGCAGTTTGGGGCTCTCCTATAATTCACCCCTCCACTTT
>TRBV7-8|.|16|.|TRBJ2-1
CASSGSASSSYNEQFF
TGTGCCAGCAGCGGCTCAGCCTCGAGCTCCTACAATGAGCAGTTCTTC
>TRBV6-1|once|16|.|TRBJ2-7
CATALGLTASSYEQYF
TGTGCCACCGCTTTGGGTCTGACAGCGAGCTCCTACGAGCAGTACTTC
>TRBV11-2|.|16|.|TRBJ2-5
CASSGWGARTQETQYF
TGTGCCAGCAGCGGGTGGGGGGCAAGAACTCAAGAGACCCAGTACTTC
>TRBV6-8|.|17|TRBD2|TRBJ2-7
CASTGLAGVPGDYEQYF
TGTGCCAGCACCGGACTAGCGGGAGTACCAGGGGACTACGAGCAGTACTTC
>TRBV7-9|few|11|.|TRBJ1-1
CASSLQPEAFF
TGTGCCAGCAGCTTACAGCCCGAAGCTTTCTTT
>TRBV6-1|.|12|.|TRBJ2-5
CASSYPTETQYF
TGTGCCAGCAGCTACCCCACAGAGACCCAGTACTTC